The next 30 T cell receptor beta chains were all read from a single sample in a study of CD8+ T cells in alopecia areata. Extracted from the samples, RNA was reverse transcribed into cDNA to serve as the sequencing template. Produced via immunoSEQ multiplex PCR; TCRdb's table is partial and in-frame only. The sample contains some 150,000 clones, roughly 80% of which appear only once. The sample's treatment: oral pan-JAK inhibitor, 5-10 mg twice daily. Sequencing used CD8+ T cells sorted from blood, obtained at week 4, from a patient treated with tofacitinib. The receptors were gathered from a human donor with alopecia areata.

The chain is built from TRBV7-9 and TRBJ2-5; 9 bases align to TRBD2. The better agreement between TRBJ2-7 and the DNA end casts doubt on the J call. The CDR3 contains 13 residues. CDR1 and CDR2 (germline): SEHNR, FQNEAQ (reference sequence). The CDR3 DNA reads as TGTGCCAGCTTTATAGCGGGGGCCTACGAGCAGTACTTC. It is translated as CASFIAGAYEQYF.

This clone was counted between two and nine times. The CDR3 DNA reads TGTGCCAGCAGCTCCGGGTTAGGGGCGAGAAACGAGCAGTACTTC. Translating it yields CASSSGLGARNEQYF. The rearrangement links TRBV2 to TRBJ2-7, with D possibly matching TRBD1 (5 bases). V lost 6 bases and J 5 bases, leaving 20 bases between the germline ends. The CDR3 runs to 15 residues. Germline CDR1 is SNHLY and CDR2 is FYNNEI.

CDR3 residues: CASSEWRGDETQYF. CDR3 in DNA: TGTGCCAGCAGTGAGTGGCGGGGGGACGAGACCCAGTACTTC. The rearrangement joins TRBV6-1 to TRBJ2-5; 8 bases line up with TRBD2. CDR3 length equals 14 residues. V was pared by 3 bases and J by 5 bases, with 5 bases of the junction left unmatched. CDR1 is MNHNS, CDR2 SASEGT, per germline.

This sequence joins TRBV5-1 and TRBJ2-2; D uncertain. V was clipped by 4 bases and J by 4 bases, with 14 bases between them. The CDR3 runs 15 residues. CDR1 and CDR2 from the germline V gene are SGHRS and YFSETQ. CDR3 in amino acids: CASSRASEVTGELFF. The CDR3 DNA reads as TGCGCCAGCAGCCGTGCTAGTGAGGTCACCGGGGAGCTGTTTTTT.

The chain combines TRBV23-1 with TRBJ2-6; D might be TRBD1 (5 bases). TRBV23-1 is reported as an ORF; its role is uncertain. This CDR3 has 18 amino acids. Deletions cut 0 bases from V and 4 bases from J, with 16 bases between. The CDR3 region has the DNA TGCGCCAGCAGTCAATCTAAGGGGCGCCCGTTGGGGGCCAACGTCCTGACTTTC. This sequence encodes CASSQSKGRPLGANVLTF.

The rearrangement joins TRBV5-1 to TRBJ1-6; the D gene is possibly TRBD1 (6 bases). The CDR3 is 15 residues long. V gave up 0 bases and J gave up 9 bases, with 13 bases separating them. Germline V gene data show CDR1 as SGHRS and CDR2 as YFSETQ. The CDR3 DNA follows: TGCGCCAGCAGCTTGGGTCAGGGAGGGGGTTCACCCCTCCACTTT. Translated: CASSLGQGGGSPLHF. The full variable domain, its missing parts supplied by reference TRBV5-1 and TRBJ1-6, is KAGVTQTPRYLIKTRGQQVTLSCSPISGHRSVSWYQQTPGQGLQFLFEYFSETQRNKGNFPGRFSGRQFSNSRSEMNVSTLELGDSALYLCASSLGQGGGSPLHFGNGTRLTVT.

The rearrangement uses TRBV6-1 and TRBJ2-3; TRBD1 matches 11 bases. CDR1 and CDR2 from the germline V gene are MNHNS and SASEGT. The ends lost 4 bases at V and 5 bases at J; junction bases unmatched: 11. This CDR3 region has 17 residues. The CDR3 DNA sequence: TGTGCCAGCAGTGTAATTCCGGGACAGGGGGATGTAGATACGCAGTATTTT. Translation: CASSVIPGQGDVDTQYF.

The genes are TRBV6-5 and TRBJ1-6; 9 bases map to TRBD1. The junction had 3 bases not matched to a gene; V was cut back by 4 bases and J by 8 bases. Germline CDR1 MNHEY, CDR2 SVGAGI. This CDR3 contains 14 residues. The CDR3 protein is CASSLQGADSPLHF. The CDR3 coding sequence is TGTGCCAGCAGTTTACAGGGGGCAGATTCACCCCTCCACTTT.

This clone was recorded once. The rearrangement joins TRBV5-6 to TRBJ1-1; D is perhaps TRBD1 (5 bases). The CDR3 is 16 residues long. The V end lost 0 bases, the J end lost 0 bases, and 12 bases lay between the germline ends. The germline V gene encodes CDR1 SGHDT and CDR2 YYEEEE. This CDR3 reads CASSLALGPLNTEAFF. The CDR3 region has the DNA TGTGCCAGCAGCTTGGCCTTGGGACCGCTGAACACTGAAGCTTTCTTT.

The rearrangement joins TRBV6-5 to TRBJ2-3; D gene ambiguous. Germline V gene data show CDR1 as MNHEY and CDR2 as SVGAGI. The CDR3 spans 15 residues. Trimming pared 0 bases from V and 0 bases from J, leaving 7 bases between. CDR3 coding DNA: TGTGCCAGCAGTTACTCGTCGCAGAGCACAGATACGCAGTATTTT. This encodes CASSYSSQSTDTQYF.

The V call is TRBV6-5, the J call TRBJ2-2; the D call may be TRBD1 or TRBD2 (6 bases each). The V gene's germline CDR1 is MNHEY and CDR2 SVGAGI. CDR3 length equals 14 residues. Trimming took off 7 bases at V and 8 bases at J, with 17 bases between the two ends. CDR3 loop: CASTWGASAGELFF. The CDR3 coding sequence is TGTGCCAGCACCTGGGGGGCTAGCGCTGGGGAGCTGTTTTTT.

This clone was found a few times. V and J are TRBV29-1 and TRBJ2-4, with TRBD1 matching 8 bases. V trimming: 5 bases; J trimming: 1 base; junction bases outside the gene matches: 4. This CDR3 comprises 14 residues. The germline V gene has CDR1 SQVTM and CDR2 ANQGSEA. CDR3 loop: CSVTGGDAKNIQYF. CDR3 coding DNA: TGCAGCGTTACAGGGGGTGATGCCAAAAACATTCAGTACTTC.

This clone came up once. The chain is built from TRBV29-1 and TRBJ2-3, with TRBD2 as a possible D gene (5 bases). The germline gives CDR1 SQVTM, CDR2 ANQGSEA. V lost 0 bases and J 0 bases, leaving 10 bases between the germline ends. The CDR3 loop spans 15 amino acids. In DNA, the CDR3 is TGCAGCGTTGAAGATGAACGGGGTAGCACAGATACGCAGTATTTT. Amino acids: CSVEDERGSTDTQYF.

This clone came up once. The chain joins TRBV7-2 to TRBJ2-5; no definite D call. The CDR3 covers 12 residues. V dropped 1 base and J dropped 3 bases, with 3 bases sitting between them. Germline V lookup: CDR1 SGHTA, CDR2 FQGNSA. CDR3 sequence (DNA): TGTGCCAGCAGCTTAGTTGAAGAGACCCAGTACTTC. Translating it yields CASSLVEETQYF.

Only one count was recorded for this clone. V is TRBV5-6 and J is TRBJ1-1; 7 bases map to TRBD1. CDR3 length: 13 amino acids. The germline V gene encodes CDR1 SGHDT and CDR2 YYEEEE. The V and J ends lost 0 bases and 8 bases, in that order; junction bases with no gene match: 4. Written as DNA, the CDR3 is TGTGCCAGCAGCTTGGCCGGCAGGGGGGAAGCTTTCTTT. This sequence encodes CASSLAGRGEAFF. Using reference TRBV5-6 and TRBJ1-1 for the parts outside the CDR3, the full variable domain is DAGVTQSPTHLIKTRGQQVTLRCSPKSGHDTVSWYQQALGQGPQFIFQYYEEEERQRGNFPDRFSGHQFPNYSSELNVNALLLGDSALYLCASSLAGRGEAFFGQGTRLTVV.

The J gene is TRBJ1-5, the V gene TRBV27, with D perhaps TRBD1 (5 bases). CDR3 size: 15 residues. Germline CDR1 and CDR2: MNHEY and SMNVEV (reference sequence). The ends were cut back, 3 bases at V and 0 bases at J, with 9 bases in the middle. The CDR3 reads CASSLAGFSNQPQHF. DNA of the CDR3: TGTGCCAGCAGTTTGGCAGGGTTTAGCAATCAGCCCCAGCATTTT.

The chain is built from TRBV5-1 and TRBJ1-1; tentative D call: TRBD1 (5 bases). The CDR3 runs 11 residues. Germline CDR1 and CDR2: SGHRS and YFSETQ. V dropped 6 bases and J dropped 8 bases, with 11 bases sitting between them. CDR3 nucleotides: TGCGCCAGCACCCAGGGTATCGAAGCTTTCTTT. Protein product: CASTQGIEAFF.

The chain links TRBV28 to TRBJ1-5; D gene ambiguous. This CDR3 comprises 12 residues. The germline V gene encodes CDR1 MDHEN and CDR2 SYDVKM. The V end was cut by 8 bases, the J end by 2 bases, with 7 bases between. CDR3 bases: TGTGCCAGCCGGGAGGGCAATCAGCCCCAGCATTTT. This translates into CASREGNQPQHF.

This chain joins TRBV7-6 and TRBJ2-2; 8 nucleotides align to TRBD1. The CDR3 is made up of 17 amino acids. The trim removed 4 bases at V and 4 bases at J, leaving 11 bases unmatched. The germline CDR1 and CDR2 sequences are SGHVS and FNYEAQ. CDR3 amino acids: CASSSTEQGASTGELFF. In DNA form, the CDR3 reads TGTGCCAGCAGCTCTACCGAGCAGGGGGCTAGCACCGGGGAGCTGTTTTTT. Full variable domain (missing parts from reference TRBV7-6 and TRBJ2-2): GAGVSQSPRYKVTKRGQDVALRCDPISGHVSLYWYRQALGQGPEFLTYFNYEAQQDKSGLPNDRFSAERPEGSISTLTIQRTEQRDSAMYRCASSSTEQGASTGELFFGEGSRLTVL.

The chain employs TRBV9 and TRBJ1-2; D is perhaps TRBD1 (5 bases). The CDR3 totals 16 residues. The V gene lost 0 bases and the J gene lost 5 bases, with 17 bases spanning the gap. Germline CDR1 reads SGDLS; CDR2 reads YYNGEE. CDR3 protein: CASSVETGPSFYGYTF. Written as DNA, the CDR3 is TGTGCCAGCAGCGTAGAGACGGGACCGTCTTTTTATGGCTACACCTTC.

The chain combines TRBV2 with TRBJ2-5, with D uncertain. The length of the CDR3 is 14 residues. V was pared by 2 bases and J by 3 bases, with 10 bases between. From germline, CDR1 is SNHLY and CDR2 FYNNEI. CDR3: CASSEYLEEETQYF. The CDR3 DNA reads TGTGCCAGCAGTGAATATCTGGAAGAAGAGACCCAGTACTTC.

This clone is categorized as medium-sized. The chain couples TRBV27 to TRBJ2-1; 12 nucleotides agree with TRBD1. The J segment lost 8 bases and the V segment lost 5 bases, leaving 7 bases of the junction unmatched. The CDR3 extends over 15 amino acids. CDR1 is MNHEY, CDR2 SMNVEV, per germline (reference sequence). CDR3 sequence reads: CASSLGQGARDEQFF. CDR3 DNA: TGTGCCAGCAGTCTGGGACAGGGGGCGCGGGATGAGCAGTTCTTC.

The CDR3 sequence is CASSQETGLNTEAFF. Here the CDR3 DNA reads TGCGCCAGCAGCCAAGAGACAGGGTTGAACACTGAAGCTTTCTTT. The rearrangement uses TRBV4-1 and TRBJ1-1; TRBD1 agrees at 7 bases. The CDR3 covers 15 residues. The trim removed 0 bases at V and 0 bases at J, leaving 1 base unmatched. Germline assignment: CDR1 MGHRA and CDR2 YSYEKL.

The genes are TRBV5-1 and TRBJ2-7; TRBD2 agrees at 8 bases. CDR3 length equals 15 residues. V was pared by 6 bases and J by 6 bases, with 14 bases of the junction left unmatched. The germline gives CDR1 SGHRS, CDR2 YFSETQ. CDR3 region: CASTPLWRGAREQYF. The CDR3 coding sequence is TGCGCCAGCACCCCCCTCTGGCGGGGGGCCCGCGAGCAGTACTTC. The full variable domain, in which reference TRBV5-1 and TRBJ2-7 provide the parts outside the CDR3, is KAGVTQTPRYLIKTRGQQVTLSCSPISGHRSVSWYQQTPGQGLQFLFEYFSETQRNKGNFPGRFSGRQFSNSRSEMNVSTLELGDSALYLCASTPLWRGAREQYFGPGTRLTVT.

The rearrangement joins TRBV6-5 to TRBJ1-1, with D maybe TRBD1 (5 bases). V lost 6 bases and J lost 2, with 13 bases in between. Germline V lookup: CDR1 MNHEY, CDR2 SVGAGI. The CDR3 runs to 14 residues. The chain's CDR3 is CASSPWGGNTEAFF. DNA for the CDR3: TGTGCCAGCAGCCCTTGGGGGGGAAACACTGAAGCTTTCTTT.

This chain uses TRBV6-1 with TRBJ2-7; 8 bases agree with TRBD1. The CDR3 contains 15 residues. Germline V gives CDR1 MNHNS, CDR2 SASEGT. Trimming removed 6 bases from V and 4 bases from J; junction bases left unmatched: 11. In DNA, the CDR3 is TGTGCCAGCAGGTCAGCCAGGGGGCTTTGGTACGAGCAGTACTTC. The encoded protein is CASRSARGLWYEQYF.

This rearrangement joins TRBV5-4 to TRBJ1-2; a weak D match, TRBD1 (6 bases). The germline CDR1 and CDR2 sequences are SGHNT and YYREEE (reference sequence). Trimming removed 4 bases from V and 4 bases from J, with 11 bases in between. CDR3 length equals 13 residues. CDR3: CASSEGGAYGYTF. The CDR3 DNA reads TGTGCCAGCAGCGAAGGGGGGGCCTATGGCTACACCTTC.

V usage is TRBV18 and J usage is TRBJ2-3, with 11 bases fitting TRBD1. This CDR3 is built from 15 residues. Germline V gene sequence: CDR1 KGHSH, CDR2 LQKENI. V lost 3 bases to trimming and J lost 4 bases; unmatched junction nucleotides: 3. CDR3 DNA sequence: TGTGCCAGCTCACCGGACAGGGGGCACCCAGATACGCAGTATTTT. It is translated as CASSPDRGHPDTQYF.

In this sample, this clone turned up once. The chain is built from TRBV11-3 and TRBJ2-3; possibly TRBD2 for D (6 bases). Germline CDR1 is SGHNT and CDR2 is YENEEA. The CDR3 loop spans 13 amino acids. Trimming took 5 bases from V and 4 from J, leaving 10 bases between them. CDR3 DNA sequence: TGTGCCAGCAGCCCGGGAGTCTCAGATACGCAGTATTTT. The encoded protein is CASSPGVSDTQYF.

This sequence joins TRBV29-1 and TRBJ1-1; D is unclear. V was pared by 6 bases and J by 6 bases, with 11 bases between. The germline V gene has CDR1 SQVTM and CDR2 ANQGSEA. There are 11 residues in the CDR3. The CDR3 coding sequence is TGCAGCGTACCAGCGGGTTCTGAAGCTTTCTTT. This sequence encodes CSVPAGSEAFF. Variable domain in full (rest from reference TRBV29-1 and TRBJ1-1): SAVISQKPSRDICQRGTSLTIQCQVDSQVTMMFWYRQQPGQSLTLIATANQGSEATYESGFVIDKFPISRPNLTFSTLTVSNMSPEDSSIYLCSVPAGSEAFFGQGTRLTVV.